This T cell receptor beta chain was recorded in a study of control samples from healthy donors and cancer patients. The germline V and J ends were trimmed by 4 bases and 2 bases, with 10 bases remaining between them. Germline V CDR1 and CDR2: LNHNV, YYDKDF (reference sequence). The CDR3 runs 14 residues. The assay was immunoSEQ multiplex PCR, and TCRdb's table has in-frame clones only and misses some. Of some 120,000 clones listed, around 87% are singletons. V and J are TRBV15 and TRBJ2-3, with no clear D. The origin of this receptor is a man younger than 40 in good health. Sequencing was performed on blood. CDR3 loop: CATSNPASTDTQYF. CDR3 in DNA: TGTGCCACCAGCAATCCAGCCTCCACAGATACGCAGTATTTT.